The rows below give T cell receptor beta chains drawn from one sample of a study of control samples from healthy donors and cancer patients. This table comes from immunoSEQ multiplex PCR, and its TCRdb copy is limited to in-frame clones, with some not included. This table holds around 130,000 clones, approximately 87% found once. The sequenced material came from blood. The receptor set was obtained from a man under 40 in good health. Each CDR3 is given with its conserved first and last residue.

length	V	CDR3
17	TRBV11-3	CASSPPRGSSGANVLTF
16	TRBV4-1	CATSQGRGGQGEGYTF
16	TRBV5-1	CASSLEAGHVNTEAFF
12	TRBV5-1	CASSLDGGSYTF
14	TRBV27	CASSFMGSYNEQFF
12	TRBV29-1	CSVPDRDTEAFF
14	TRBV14	CASSQDYRGTEAFF
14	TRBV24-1	CATSNGTHYQPQHF
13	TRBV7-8	CASNGGAGTEAFF
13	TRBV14	CASSQSRNQPQHF
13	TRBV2	CAGSPGGDYGYTF